Shown below are 4 T cell receptor beta chains from a single sample sequenced in a study of Graves' ophthalmopathy and Graves' hyperthyroidism. Scientists amplified the TCR beta CDR3 regions from RNA transcripts. First-round RT-PCR used HTBI primers; second-round multiplex PCR followed. From the multiplex PCR reads, TCRdb called clonotypes with MiXCR, one entry per CDR3 protein. Here the sample spans some 210,000 distinct CDR3 sequences, approximately 28% being singletons. Sequences were obtained from peripheral blood. These receptor sequences come from a man aged 45 to 65 with Graves' ophthalmopathy.

The V and J genes are TRBV6-5 and TRBJ2-7; TRBD2 matches at 9 bases. This CDR3 has 15 amino acids. The J segment lost 4 bases and the V segment lost 2 bases, leaving 6 bases of the junction unmatched. Germline-derived CDR1 and CDR2 are MNHEY and SVGAGI. The chain's CDR3 is CASSYALAGQYEQYF. As DNA, the CDR3 is TGTGCCAGCAGTTACGCCCTAGCGGGGCAATACGAGCAGTACTTC.

This clonotype was detected ten times or more. The chain has TRBV4-2 and TRBJ2-2, with D perhaps matching TRBD1 or TRBD2 (5 bases each). The CDR3 totals 15 residues. Germline V lookup: CDR1 LGHNA, CDR2 YNFKEQ. V was cut by 3 bases and J by 5 bases, with 13 bases left in between. DNA for the CDR3: TGTGCCAGCAGCCACAGGGTGGGGGTGACCGGGGAGCTGTTTTTT. Its translation: CASSHRVGVTGELFF.

There are many counts of this clonotype. The chain carries TRBV6-5 and TRBJ1-3; D gene uncertain. The V end lost 4 bases, the J end lost 8 bases, and 9 bases lay between the germline ends. CDR1 MNHEY and CDR2 SVGAGI come from the germline V gene. The CDR3 consists of 12 residues. The CDR3 DNA sequence: TGTGCCAGCAGTTCGGGCCGGGACACCATATATTTT. The encoded protein is CASSSGRDTIYF.

The sample holds a few counts of this clonotype. J is TRBJ2-7 and V is TRBV28; TRBD1 aligns across 7 bases. V lost 6 bases to trimming and J lost 3 bases; unmatched junction nucleotides: 11. Germline CDR1 MDHEN, CDR2 SYDVKM. The CDR3 consists of 15 residues. The CDR3 DNA sequence: TGTGCCAGCAGCAATTCAGGGGGACGAAGCTACGAGCAGTACTTC. The encoded protein is CASSNSGGRSYEQYF.